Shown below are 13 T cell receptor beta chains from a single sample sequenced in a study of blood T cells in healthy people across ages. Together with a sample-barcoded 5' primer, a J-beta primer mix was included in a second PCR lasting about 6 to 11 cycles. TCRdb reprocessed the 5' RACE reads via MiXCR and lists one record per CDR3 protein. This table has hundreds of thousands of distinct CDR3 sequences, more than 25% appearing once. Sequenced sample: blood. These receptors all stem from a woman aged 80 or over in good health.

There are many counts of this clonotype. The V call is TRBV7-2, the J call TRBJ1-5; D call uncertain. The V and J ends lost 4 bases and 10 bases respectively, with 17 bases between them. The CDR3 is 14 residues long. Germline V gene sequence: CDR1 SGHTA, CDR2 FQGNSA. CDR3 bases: TGTGCCAGCAGCTCTAGGTCCGCAGGATCTCCCCAGCATTTT. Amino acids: CASSSRSAGSPQHF.

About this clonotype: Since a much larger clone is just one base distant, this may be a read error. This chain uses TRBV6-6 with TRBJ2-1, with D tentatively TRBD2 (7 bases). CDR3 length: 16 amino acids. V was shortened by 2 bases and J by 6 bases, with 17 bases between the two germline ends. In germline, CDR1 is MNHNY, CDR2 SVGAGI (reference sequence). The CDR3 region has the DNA TGTGCCAGCAGTTACCCTACTGGCGGGGGCCTCAATGAGCAGTTCTTC. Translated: CASSYPTGGGLNEQFF.

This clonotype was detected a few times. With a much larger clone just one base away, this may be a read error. The CDR3 bases are TGTGCCAGCAGTTATTCTGGGAGGCGGGCTCGGGGCCAAGAGACCCAGTACTTC. This codes for CASSYSGRRARGQETQYF. V usage is TRBV6-5 and J usage is TRBJ2-5, with D maybe TRBD2 (6 bases). The V end was cut by 3 bases, the J end by 1 base, with 21 bases between. Germline V CDR1 and CDR2: MNHEY, SVGAGI. The CDR3 sequence is 18 residues long.

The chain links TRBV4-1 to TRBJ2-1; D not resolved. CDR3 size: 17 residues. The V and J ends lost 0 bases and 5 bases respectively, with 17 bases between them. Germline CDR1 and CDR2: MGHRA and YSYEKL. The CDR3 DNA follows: TGCGCCAGCAGCCAAGAGATCTCGAAAAATTCTAACAATGAGCAGTTCTTC. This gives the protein CASSQEISKNSNNEQFF.

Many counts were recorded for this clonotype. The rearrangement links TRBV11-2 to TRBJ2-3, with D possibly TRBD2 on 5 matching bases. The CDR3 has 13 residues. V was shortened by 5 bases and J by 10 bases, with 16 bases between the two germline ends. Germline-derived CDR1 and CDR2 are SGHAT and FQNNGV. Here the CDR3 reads CASSMLGLGAQYF. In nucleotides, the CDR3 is TGTGCCAGCAGCATGCTAGGACTCGGTGCGCAGTATTTT.

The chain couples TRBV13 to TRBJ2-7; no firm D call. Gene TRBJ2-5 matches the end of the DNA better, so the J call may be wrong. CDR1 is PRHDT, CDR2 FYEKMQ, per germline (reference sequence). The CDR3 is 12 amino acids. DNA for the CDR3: TGTGCCAGCAGCTTATTCTTCGAGACCCAGTACTTC. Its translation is CASSLFFETQYF.

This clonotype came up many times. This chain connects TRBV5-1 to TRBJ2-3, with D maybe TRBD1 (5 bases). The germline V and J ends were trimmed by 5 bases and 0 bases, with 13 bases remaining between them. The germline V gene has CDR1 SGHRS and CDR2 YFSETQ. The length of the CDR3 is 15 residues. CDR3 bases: TGCGCCAGCAGTATAGACAGCCCTAGCACAGATACGCAGTATTTT. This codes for CASSIDSPSTDTQYF.

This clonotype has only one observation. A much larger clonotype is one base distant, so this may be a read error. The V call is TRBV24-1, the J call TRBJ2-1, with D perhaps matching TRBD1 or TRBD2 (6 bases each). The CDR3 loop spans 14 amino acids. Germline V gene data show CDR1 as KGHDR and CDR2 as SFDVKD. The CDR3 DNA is TGTGCCACCTCACGGAAGGGGGGCTACGATGAGCAGTTCTTC. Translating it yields CATSRKGGYDEQFF.

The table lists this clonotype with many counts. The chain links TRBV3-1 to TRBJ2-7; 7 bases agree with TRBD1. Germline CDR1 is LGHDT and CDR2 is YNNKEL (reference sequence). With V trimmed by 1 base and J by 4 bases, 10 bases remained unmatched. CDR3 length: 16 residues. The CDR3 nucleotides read TGTGCCAGCAGCCAAGGACCAGGGGGAGTTGGGTACGAGCAGTACTTC. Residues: CASSQGPGGVGYEQYF.

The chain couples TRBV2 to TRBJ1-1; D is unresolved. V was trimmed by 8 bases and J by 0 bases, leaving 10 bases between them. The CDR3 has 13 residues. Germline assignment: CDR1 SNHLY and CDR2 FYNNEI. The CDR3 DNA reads TGTGCCAGCGATCTGGGTATGAACACTGAAGCTTTCTTT. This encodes CASDLGMNTEAFF.

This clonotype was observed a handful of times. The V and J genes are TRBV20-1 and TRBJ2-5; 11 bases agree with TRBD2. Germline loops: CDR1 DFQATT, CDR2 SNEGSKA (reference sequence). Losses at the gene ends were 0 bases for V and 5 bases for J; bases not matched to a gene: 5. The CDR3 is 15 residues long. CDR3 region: CSARDIAGGPETQYF. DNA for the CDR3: TGCAGTGCTAGAGATATAGCGGGGGGGCCGGAGACCCAGTACTTC.

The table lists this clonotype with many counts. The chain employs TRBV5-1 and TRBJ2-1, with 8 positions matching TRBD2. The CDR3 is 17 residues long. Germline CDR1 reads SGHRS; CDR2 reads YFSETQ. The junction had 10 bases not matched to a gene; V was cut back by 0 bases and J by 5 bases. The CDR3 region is CASSLEFGGLDNNEQFF. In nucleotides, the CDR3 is TGCGCCAGCAGCTTGGAATTTGGGGGACTAGACAACAATGAGCAGTTCTTC.

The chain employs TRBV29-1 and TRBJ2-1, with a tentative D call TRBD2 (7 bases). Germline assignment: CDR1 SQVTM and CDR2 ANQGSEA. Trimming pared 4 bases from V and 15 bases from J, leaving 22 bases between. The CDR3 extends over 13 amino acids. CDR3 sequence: CSVVGGVLPKRFF. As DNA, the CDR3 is TGCAGCGTTGTAGGGGGGGTCTTACCGAAGCGGTTCTTC.